Below are 26 T cell receptor beta chains sequenced from a single sample in a study of CD8+CD57+ T cells in acquired aplastic anemia. Profiling of TCR beta VDJ combinations and CDR3 sequences used genomic DNA as template. TCRdb fed the reads into MiXCR, producing one record per CDR3 protein. This table has roughly 500,000 distinct CDR3 sequences, under 40% appearing once. Sequencing was done on patients that had shown CD8+CD57+ cell expansion by flow cytometry. The sequencing sample was made of sorted CD4+, CD8+, or CD8+CD57+ T cells (not recorded which) from PBMCs. These receptors all stem from a human donor with aplastic anemia.

V and J are TRBV29-1 and TRBJ2-7; a weak D match, TRBD2 (5 bases). The CDR3 is 14 amino acids. The germline CDR1 and CDR2 sequences are SQVTM and ANQGSEA. Trimming removed 4 bases at V and 7 bases at J, with 20 bases between. CDR3 in amino acids: CSVASSSTGWEQYF. The CDR3 coding sequence is TGCAGCGTTGCCAGCAGCTCTACGGGGTGGGAGCAGTACTTC.

The chain is built from TRBV2 and TRBJ1-2; 7 bases are a match to TRBD1. V gave up 4 bases and J gave up 0 bases; unmatched junction bases: 14. The CDR3 has 18 residues. From germline, CDR1 is SNHLY and CDR2 FYNNEI. CDR3 coding DNA: TGTGCCAGCAGTGGATCTGGAGACAGGGCGGTAACTAACTATGGCTACACCTTC. This sequence encodes CASSGSGDRAVTNYGYTF.

The CDR3 DNA reads TGTGCCAGCAGCCAAGAGTTGAGCGGACACCTCACTGAAGCTTTCTTT. Encoded protein: CASSQELSGHLTEAFF. The chain joins TRBV4-2 to TRBJ1-1; maybe TRBD1 (5 bases). Germline loops: CDR1 LGHNA, CDR2 YNFKEQ. Trimming stripped 0 bases from V and 4 bases from J, with 15 bases between. CDR3 size: 16 residues.

The V and J genes are TRBV10-3 and TRBJ1-3, with D possibly TRBD1 on 5 matching bases. V was clipped by 10 bases and J by 1 base, with 17 bases between them. CDR3 length equals 15 residues. Germline V lookup: CDR1 ENHRY, CDR2 SYGVKD. CDR3 sequence (DNA): TGTGCCAGCGCCTATGAAAGGGGATCTGGAAACACCATATATTTT. This translates into CASAYERGSGNTIYF.

The chain couples TRBV29-1 to TRBJ1-2; maybe TRBD1 (5 bases). The CDR3 spans 15 residues. The germline CDR1 and CDR2 sequences are SQVTM and ANQGSEA. V was clipped by 6 bases and J by 0 bases, with 17 bases between them. Here the CDR3 DNA reads TGCAGCGTAGAAAGAGGGGTAGGGGCTAACTATGGCTACACCTTC. This codes for CSVERGVGANYGYTF.

The chain is built from TRBV2 and TRBJ2-1; D is possibly TRBD2 (6 bases). V gave up 0 bases and J gave up 0 bases, with 12 bases separating them. This CDR3 has 17 amino acids. Germline V gene data show CDR1 as SNHLY and CDR2 as FYNNEI. The CDR3 coding sequence is TGTGCCAGCAGTGAAGCGCTGAGGAGGGCCTCCTACAATGAGCAGTTCTTC. It specifies CASSEALRRASYNEQFF.

The CDR3 nucleotides read TGTGCCAGCAGAGGAGGGACTCCCAATTCACCCCTCCACTTT. Translated, it gives CASRGGTPNSPLHF. The V gene is TRBV2, the J gene TRBJ1-6, with TRBD1 as a possible D gene (5 bases). CDR3 length: 14 amino acids. Germline values: CDR1 SNHLY, CDR2 FYNNEI. Trimming left V 6 bases short and J 7 bases short, with 13 bases between.

This clonotype was found many times. The genes are TRBV11-2 and TRBJ2-5; 10 bases map to TRBD1. Per germline, CDR1 SGHAT and CDR2 FQNNGV. V gave up 5 bases and J gave up 7 bases; unmatched junction bases: 7. CDR3 size: 14 residues. The CDR3 nucleotides are TGTGCCAGCAGCCGGGGGACAGGGGACGCGACCCAGTACTTC. Its translation: CASSRGTGDATQYF.

The chain employs TRBV11-1 and TRBJ2-3; TRBD2 agrees at 10 bases. The junction had 8 bases not matched to a gene; V was cut back by 6 bases and J by 2 bases. The germline V gene has CDR1 SGHAT and CDR2 FQDESV (reference sequence). The CDR3 runs 16 residues. Here the CDR3 DNA reads TGTGCCAGCAGTTTCCCCGGGACTAGCGTCACAGATACGCAGTATTTT. Protein product: CASSFPGTSVTDTQYF.

The rearrangement joins TRBV15 to TRBJ2-7; D possibly matches TRBD1 or TRBD2 (5 bases each). V lost 2 bases, J lost 0 bases, and 17 bases lay in between. The CDR3 has 17 residues. The germline V gene encodes CDR1 LNHNV and CDR2 YYDKDF (reference sequence). The CDR3 DNA reads as TGTGCCACCAGCAGACTCGGGACCGAAAGGAGCTCCTACGAGCAGTACTTC. This gives the protein CATSRLGTERSSYEQYF.

The chain has TRBV20-1 and TRBJ2-2; 7 nucleotides line up with TRBD1. The V gene end was trimmed by 3 bases and the J gene end by 2 bases; junction bases not matched to a gene: 3. The CDR3 runs 14 residues. Germline-derived CDR1 and CDR2 are DFQATT and SNEGSKA (reference sequence). For the CDR3, the DNA is TGCAGTGCTAGTGACAGGGACAACACCGGGGAGCTGTTTTTT. The encoded protein is CSASDRDNTGELFF.

The rearrangement joins TRBV20-1 to TRBJ2-7, with a weak D call TRBD1 (5 bases). Germline CDR1 DFQATT, CDR2 SNEGSKA (reference sequence). The CDR3 is made up of 12 amino acids. The germline V and J ends were trimmed by 4 bases and 2 bases, with 9 bases remaining between them. The CDR3 region is CSAKGLAYEQYF. CDR3 nucleotides: TGCAGTGCTAAGGGGTTGGCCTACGAGCAGTACTTC.

This clonotype has more than one count but fewer than ten. The chain employs TRBV7-2 and TRBJ2-2; 8 positions agree with TRBD2. In germline, CDR1 is SGHTA, CDR2 FQGNSA. The CDR3 loop spans 14 amino acids. V shed 5 bases and J 6 bases; nucleotides not matched to a gene: 5. For the CDR3, the DNA is TGTGCCAGCAGCAAGGGACTAGGCGCCGGGGAGCTGTTTTTT. It encodes CASSKGLGAGELFF.

Of note for this clonotype: This may be a read error: a much more frequent sequence differs by one nucleotide. The chain couples TRBV7-3 to TRBJ1-6; tentatively, D is TRBD1 (6 bases). V dropped 2 bases and J dropped 7 bases, with 12 bases sitting between them. The CDR3 contains 15 residues. Germline CDR1 is SGHTA and CDR2 is FQGTGA. The CDR3, as DNA: TGTGCCAGCAGCTTAGAGGGGGAGCTAAATTCACCCCTCCACTTT. This sequence encodes CASSLEGELNSPLHF. Full variable domain (remainder filled in from reference TRBV7-3 and TRBJ1-6): GAGVSQTPSNKVTEKGKYVELRCDPISGHTALYWYRQSLGQGPEFLIYFQGTGAADDSGLPNDRFFAVRPEGSVSTLKIQRTERGDSAVYLCASSLEGELNSPLHFGNGTRLTVT.

As to this clonotype: A much larger clone lies one base from this, so it may be a read error. The chain has TRBV7-2 and TRBJ1-1, with unresolved D. Germline V gene lookup returns CDR1 SGHTA and CDR2 FQGNSA. Trimming shortened V by 2 bases and J by 4 bases, and 5 bases separated the two germline ends. This CDR3 is built from 12 residues. The CDR3 coding sequence is TGTGCCAGCAGCTTAATGATCACTGAAGCTTTCTTT. Translating it yields CASSLMITEAFF.

This clonotype was seen at least ten times. V gene TRBV29-1 combines with J gene TRBJ2-1; no reliable D call. This CDR3 region has 14 residues. CDR1 and CDR2 (germline): SQVTM, ANQGSEA. The V and J ends lost 5 bases and 5 bases respectively, with 16 bases between them. The CDR3 protein is CSVPDRVTNNEQFF. The DNA for the CDR3 is TGCAGCGTTCCTGATAGAGTGACCAACAATGAGCAGTTCTTC.

The V gene is TRBV2, the J gene TRBJ1-6, with D possibly matching TRBD1 (6 bases). The germline V gene has CDR1 SNHLY and CDR2 FYNNEI. This CDR3 contains 13 residues. Trimming stripped 6 bases from V and 7 bases from J, with 10 bases between. CDR3 loop: CASRQGKNSPLHF. Here the CDR3 DNA reads TGTGCCAGCAGACAGGGAAAAAATTCACCCCTCCACTTT.

The J gene is TRBJ1-6, the V gene TRBV5-1; D might be TRBD1 (5 bases). There are 16 residues in the CDR3. From germline, CDR1 is SGHRS and CDR2 YFSETQ. The V gene lost 4 bases and the J gene lost 7 bases, with 18 bases spanning the gap. Here the CDR3 DNA reads TGCGCCAGCAGCACCTCCGAGGGGCGCTTAAATTCACCCCTCCACTTT. This sequence encodes CASSTSEGRLNSPLHF.

Of note for this clonotype: A much larger clone lies one base from this, so it may be a read error. The gene calls are TRBV7-9 and TRBJ1-6; D remains ambiguous. This CDR3 is 13 amino acids long. Trimming took off 3 bases at V and 0 bases at J, with 0 bases between the two ends. In germline, CDR1 is SEHNR, CDR2 FQNEAQ (reference sequence). CDR3 sequence reads: CASSFSYNSPLHF. CDR3 DNA: TGTGCCAGCAGCTTCTCCTATAATTCACCCCTCCACTTT.

This clonotype was found a few times. At one boundary the junction diverges from the germline segment, which might be a read error. The chain couples TRBV10-3 to TRBJ1-6; D is possibly TRBD1 (5 bases). CDR1 is ENHRY and CDR2 is SYGVKD in the germline V gene. The CDR3 runs 18 residues. The CDR3: CASSYSGGGGSYNSPLHF. Here the CDR3 DNA reads TGTGCCAGCAGTTACTCCGGCGGGGGGGGCTCCTATAATTCACCCCTCCACTTT.

The chain links TRBV19 to TRBJ2-2, with 10 bases aligning to TRBD2. The CDR3 is 16 amino acids. Per the germline V gene, CDR1 is LNHDA and CDR2 is SQIVND (reference sequence). V shed 3 bases, J shed 5 bases, and the junction held 6 bases outside the gene matches. The CDR3 reads CASSIVLAGLTGELFF. CDR3 nucleotides: TGTGCCAGTAGTATCGTACTAGCGGGGTTAACCGGGGAGCTGTTTTTT.

To note about this clonotype: At one boundary the junction diverges from the germline segment, which might be a read error. J is TRBJ1-2 and V is TRBV5-1; no reliable D call. CDR3 length: 12 residues. CDR1 SGHRS and CDR2 YFSETQ come from the germline V gene. CDR3 coding DNA: TGCGCCAGCAGCTCAGAGAACTATGGCTGCACCTTC. This gives the protein CASSSENYGCTF. The full variable domain, completed using reference TRBV5-1 and TRBJ1-2, is KAGVTQTPRYLIKTRGQQVTLSCSPISGHRSVSWYQQTPGQGLQFLFEYFSETQRNKGNFPGRFSGRQFSNSRSEMNVSTLELGDSALYLCASSSENYGCTFGSGTRLTVV.

This clonotype was counted many times. The chain is built from TRBV7-2 and TRBJ2-7; TRBD1 aligns across 7 bases. CDR3 length: 15 residues. The germline gives CDR1 SGHTA, CDR2 FQGNSA. Germline trimming cut 5 bases from V and 1 base from J; bases unmatched to any gene: 8. The CDR3 reads CASSQGVGQSYEQYF. The CDR3 DNA sequence: TGTGCCAGCAGCCAGGGGGTGGGGCAGTCCTACGAGCAGTACTTC.

A few counts support this clonotype. This rearrangement joins TRBV29-1 to TRBJ2-1; D is undetermined. The CDR3 is made up of 12 amino acids. CDR1 and CDR2 from the germline V gene are SQVTM and ANQGSEA. Trimming stripped 7 bases from V and 7 bases from J, with 14 bases between. The CDR3 nucleotides are TGCAGCGCCCCGCGGTTGAAAAATGAGCAGTTCTTC. Its protein product is CSAPRLKNEQFF.

This clonotype was counted ten times or more. V and J are TRBV6-5 and TRBJ1-2, with a weak D call TRBD1 (5 bases). V lost 2 bases to trimming and J lost 0 bases, with 13 bases between them. The CDR3 runs 16 residues. The V gene's germline CDR1 is MNHEY and CDR2 SVGAGI. The CDR3 region has the DNA TGTGCCAGCAGTTACGACGCCGGGACGGCTAACTATGGCTACACCTTC. It encodes CASSYDAGTANYGYTF.

The J gene is TRBJ2-1, the V gene TRBV10-3; TRBD1 agrees at 10 bases. The CDR3 has 14 residues. Germline CDR1 reads ENHRY; CDR2 reads SYGVKD. The trim removed 4 bases at V and 10 bases at J, leaving 7 bases unmatched. The chain's CDR3 is CAISGGTGENEQFF. The CDR3 DNA reads TGTGCCATCAGTGGTGGGACAGGGGAAAACGAGCAGTTCTTC.